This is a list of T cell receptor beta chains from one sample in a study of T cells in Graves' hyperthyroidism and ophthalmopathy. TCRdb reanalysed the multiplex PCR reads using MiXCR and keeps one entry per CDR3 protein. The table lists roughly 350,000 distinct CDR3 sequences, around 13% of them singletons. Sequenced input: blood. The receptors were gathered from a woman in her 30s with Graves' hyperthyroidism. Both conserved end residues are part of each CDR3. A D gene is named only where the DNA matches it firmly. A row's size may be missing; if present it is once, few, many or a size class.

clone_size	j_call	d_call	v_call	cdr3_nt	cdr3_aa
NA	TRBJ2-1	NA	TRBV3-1	TGTGCCAGCCTATCCATGACACAGAATGAGCAGTTCTTC	CASLSMTQNEQFF
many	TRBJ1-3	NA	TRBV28	TGTGCCAGCACTCCCCCCGTGGGATCTGGAAACACCATATATTTT	CASTPPVGSGNTIYF
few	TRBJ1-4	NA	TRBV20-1	TGCAGTGCTAGATCACAGGGCGTAGAAAAACTGTTTTTT	CSARSQGVEKLFF
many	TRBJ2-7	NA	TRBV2	TGTGCCAGCATAGGGTTCCGGACCTACGAGCAGTACTTC	CASIGFRTYEQYF
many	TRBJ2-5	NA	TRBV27	TGTGCCAGCAGTTTATTTTTGGGGGAGACCCAGTACTTC	CASSLFLGETQYF
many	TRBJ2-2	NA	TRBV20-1	TGCAGTGCTAGAGACCGGAGGGCCGACACCGGGGAGCTGTTTTTT	CSARDRRADTGELFF
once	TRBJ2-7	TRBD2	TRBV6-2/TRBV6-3	TGTGCTGTGGGGACTAGCTCTGGCGAGCAGTACTTC	CAVGTSSGEQYF
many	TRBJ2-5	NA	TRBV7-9	TGTGCCAGCAGCCCCTTCGGAGGAGAGACCCAGTACTTC	CASSPFGGETQYF
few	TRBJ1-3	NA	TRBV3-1	TGTGCCAGCAGCCGCAGGGACGGCACTGGAAACACCATATATTTT	CASSRRDGTGNTIYF
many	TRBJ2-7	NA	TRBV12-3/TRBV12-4	TGTGCCAGCAGTCAACTAGCACACGAGCAGTACTTC	CASSQLAHEQYF
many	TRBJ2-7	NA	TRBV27	TGTGCCAGCAGTTGGGGCCCATCCTACGAGCAGTACTTC	CASSWGPSYEQYF
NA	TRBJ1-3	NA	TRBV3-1	TGTGCCAGCAGCCCACGAACAGCTGGAAACACCATATATTTT	CASSPRTAGNTIYF
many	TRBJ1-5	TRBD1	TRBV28	TGTGCCAGCAGTCCGACAGGACAGGGGAACCAGCCCCAGCATTTT	CASSPTGQGNQPQHF
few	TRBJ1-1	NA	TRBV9	TGTGCCAGCAGCCCTCGGGGCGGGGTGAACACTGAAGCTTTCTTT	CASSPRGGVNTEAFF
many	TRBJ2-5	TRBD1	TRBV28	TGTGCCAGCAGTTTATGGACCGAGGGGGCCCGAGAGACCCAGTACTTC	CASSLWTEGARETQYF
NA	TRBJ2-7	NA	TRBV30	TGTGCCTTTATGGGGGCCGGGAACGAGCAGTACTTC	CAFMGAGNEQYF
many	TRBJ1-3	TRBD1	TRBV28	TGTGCCACCCTAGACAGGGGAAGAAACACCATATATTTT	CATLDRGRNTIYF
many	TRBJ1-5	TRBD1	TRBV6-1	TGTGCCAGCAGTTATGACAGGGGTATGGGTCAGCCCCAGCATTTT	CASSYDRGMGQPQHF
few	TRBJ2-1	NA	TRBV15	TGTGCCACGGGGCTAGAAAGCTCCTACAATGAGCAGTTCTTC	CATGLESSYNEQFF
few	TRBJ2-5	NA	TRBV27	TGTGCCAGCAGTTCCTTTAGCGCACGGGAGACCCAGTACTTC	CASSSFSARETQYF